This T cell receptor (beta chain) emerged from a study of prognosis after radiotherapy for stage I lung cancer. Study overall: The biologically effective dose of the SBRT radiotherapy was at least 100 Gy, given over 3 to 5 fractions. Distant metastases were recorded in a handful of patients after radiotherapy, at a median of approximately 7 months, and no significant progression was recorded in roughly 16.

Amplicons of TCR beta CDR3 were generated from genomic DNA by two-round multiplex PCR. Each TRBV and TRBJ gene had its own primer in the first PCR round. TCRdb fed the multiplex PCR reads into MiXCR, producing one record per CDR3 protein. Found here are nearly 25,000 distinct CDR3 sequences, about 36% of them singletons; the top ten hold 60% to 80%. The V gene lost 1 base and the J gene lost 4 bases, with 6 bases spanning the gap. Germline V gene lookup returns CDR1 LGHNA and CDR2 YSLEER. CDR3 size: 13 residues. A note on this clonotype: This sequence may be a read error, since a much larger clone differs from it by one base.

V usage is TRBV4-3 and J usage is TRBJ2-3; no clear D. This clonotype was obtained from a donor aged 50 or older with non-small cell lung cancer. Sample: PBMCs, taken before or after stereotactic body radiation therapy (not recorded which). The CDR3 region is CASSQVLSDTQYF. CDR3 coding DNA: TGCGCCAGCAGCCAAGTTCTCTCAGATACGCAGTATTTT.